These T cell receptor beta chains were read from a single sample in a study of PD-1 blockade in classical Hodgkin lymphoma. Sequenced by immunoSEQ multiplex PCR; TCRdb stores in-frame clones only, minus some. The table includes under 20,000 clones, 82% detected once. The specimen comprised peripheral blood mononuclear cells (PBMCs), sampled before the second cycle of nivolumab. The source of these receptors is a human donor with classical Hodgkin lymphoma. Both conserved end residues are part of each CDR3. A D gene is named only where the DNA matches it firmly. Expanded clones get a size class; other rows say once, few or many, or leave the size out.

CDR3 length	V gene	clone size	J gene	D gene	CDR3 DNA	CDR3 protein
15	TRBV9	NA	TRBJ2-3	NA	TGTGCCAGCAGCGTTTCAGGTGGCCTCGCAGATACGCAGTATTTT	CASSVSGGLADTQYF
11	TRBV7-9	NA	TRBJ2-5	NA	TGTGCCAGCAGCTTTAAAGAGACCCAGTACTTC	CASSFKETQYF
14	TRBV11-2	NA	TRBJ2-7	NA	TGTGTCAGCAGCTCCACCGGGTCCTCCGTGGAGCAGTACTTC	CVSSSTGSSVEQYF
12	TRBV7-2	few	TRBJ2-1	NA	TGTGCCAGCAGCTTATTGGGGAGTGAGCAGTTCTTC	CASSLLGSEQFF
16	TRBV7-3	NA	TRBJ1-2	NA	TGTGCCAGCAGCTTAACTGGTCCTCCAAGAGTTTATGGCTACACCTTC	CASSLTGPPRVYGYTF
18	TRBV19	NA	TRBJ1-5	TRBD1	TGTGCCAGTAGTAGTTCGTCCACAGGGGTCGGCAGCAATCAGCCCCAGCATTTT	CASSSSSTGVGSNQPQHF
15	TRBV6-6	NA	TRBJ2-3	TRBD2	TGTGCCAGCAGTTACAGCGGGGAGCCCACAGATACGCAGTATTTT	CASSYSGEPTDTQYF
16	TRBV6-1	NA	TRBJ1-1	NA	TGTGCCAGCAGTGAATTCGGGAAATTGATGGACACTGAAGCTTTCTTT	CASSEFGKLMDTEAFF
12	TRBV29-1	NA	TRBJ2-7	TRBD1	TGCAGCGTTGCTGACAGGGTCAACGAGCAGTACTTC	CSVADRVNEQYF
15	TRBV28	NA	TRBJ1-5	NA	TGTGCCAGCACTCTCGAAGGCTATAGCAATCAGCCCCAGCATTTT	CASTLEGYSNQPQHF
16	TRBV19	NA	TRBJ1-5	TRBD1	TGTGCCAGTAGTCCCGGGACAGGGGGCGGCAATCAGCCCCAGCATTTT	CASSPGTGGGNQPQHF
16	TRBV4-1	NA	TRBJ1-3	NA	TGCGCCAGCAGCCTCTCCGGTTATCAGGCTGGAAACACCATATATTTT	CASSLSGYQAGNTIYF
16	TRBV1	NA	TRBJ2-4	NA	TGCACCAGCAGCCAAGAGGGGGATAGTGCCAAAAACATTCAGTACTTC	CTSSQEGDSAKNIQYF
13	TRBV5-1	once	TRBJ1-2	NA	TGCGCCAGCGACCCTAATGGGGGTTCTGGCTACACCTTC	CASDPNGGSGYTF
14	TRBV10-2	NA	TRBJ1-6	NA	TGCGCCAGCAGTGAGAGGGGCTACGGGTCACCCCTCCACTTT	CASSERGYGSPLHF
14	TRBV5-1	NA	TRBJ1-1	NA	TGCGCCAGCAGTTGGGGGCCGGGTGACACTGAAGCTTTCTTT	CASSWGPGDTEAFF
15	TRBV28	NA	TRBJ1-3	NA	TGTGCCAGCAGTTGGACAGCGAGCTCTGGAAACACCATATATTTT	CASSWTASSGNTIYF
14	TRBV6-1	NA	TRBJ2-7	NA	TGTGCCAGCATCCCGGGACGGGGCGGAGGAGAGCAGTACTTC	CASIPGRGGGEQYF
12	TRBV7-9	NA	TRBJ1-4	NA	TGTGCCAGCAGCCAGGGGAGGGAAAAACTGTTTTTT	CASSQGREKLFF
15	TRBV4-1	NA	TRBJ2-7	NA	TGCGCCAGCAGCCCCCGAATAGTCGGGGGGCGCGAGCAGTACTTC	CASSPRIVGGREQYF
13	TRBV19	NA	TRBJ1-4	NA	TGTGCCAGTAGTATAAGCCGACAACCTAAACTGTTTTTT	CASSISRQPKLFF
15	TRBV19	few	TRBJ1-3	NA	TGTGCCAGTAGCCAAGGGTCAATCTCTGGAAACACCATATATTTT	CASSQGSISGNTIYF
16	TRBV13	NA	TRBJ2-2	NA	TGTGCCAGCAGCTTAGCGGACCGGGGGATTCTCGGGGAGCTGTTTTTT	CASSLADRGILGELFF
15	TRBV6-6	once	TRBJ2-1	TRBD2	TGTGCCAGCAGTTACGAGCGGGGGTCCTACAATGAGCAGTTCTTC	CASSYERGSYNEQFF
15	TRBV11-1	few	TRBJ2-3	TRBD2	TGTGCCAGCAGCTTCCAGCGGGGACGCACAGATACGCAGTATTTT	CASSFQRGRTDTQYF
14	TRBV7-8	few	TRBJ2-7	TRBD1	TGTGCCAGCAGCAGGGGACAGGTGAACTACGAGCAGTACTTC	CASSRGQVNYEQYF
12	TRBV29-1	NA	TRBJ2-1	NA	TGCAGCGGGACCGGGCCCAACAATGAGCAGTTCTTC	CSGTGPNNEQFF
16	TRBV13	NA	TRBJ2-3	NA	TGTGCCAGCAGCTTTCTTCGGGGCGCGAGTCACGATACGCAGTATTTT	CASSFLRGASHDTQYF
16	TRBV7-9	NA	TRBJ2-7	TRBD1	TGTGCCAGCAGCTCAAACAGGGGGGCCAACCACTACGAGCAGTACTTC	CASSSNRGANHYEQYF
17	TRBV5-8	NA	TRBJ2-6	NA	TGTGCCAGCAGTTACAGGGACTTTGACTCTGGGGCCAACGTCCTGACTTTC	CASSYRDFDSGANVLTF
16	TRBV11-2	NA	TRBJ2-7	NA	TGTGCCAGCAGCCCGTGGGCGGCAGGGTATTCCTACGAGCAGTACTTC	CASSPWAAGYSYEQYF
13	TRBV9	few	TRBJ1-5	NA	TGTGCCAGCAGCCCAGGGTTCAATCAGCCCCAGCATTTT	CASSPGFNQPQHF
13	TRBV28	NA	TRBJ2-1	NA	TGTGCCAGCAGTTCCTGGGAATACAATGAGCAGTTCTTC	CASSSWEYNEQFF
14	TRBV5-1	NA	TRBJ1-2	NA	TGCGCCAGCAGCTTGGACCAGGGTGCCTATGGCTACACCTTC	CASSLDQGAYGYTF
15	TRBV7-2	NA	TRBJ1-3	TRBD1	TGTGCCAGCAGCAACACAGGGGGCTCTGGAAACACCATATATTTT	CASSNTGGSGNTIYF
11	TRBV28	NA	TRBJ1-1	NA	TGTGCCAGCATCGGAGGGGTAAAAGCTTTCTTT	CASIGGVKAFF
16	TRBV12-5	NA	TRBJ1-3	NA	TGTGCTAGTGGTTTCCCCAATGTTGGCTCTGGAAACACCATATATTTT	CASGFPNVGSGNTIYF
13	TRBV28	once	TRBJ1-2	NA	TGTGCCAGCAGTTTAGAGGGCAGCTATGGCTACACCTTC	CASSLEGSYGYTF
10	TRBV10-3	NA	TRBJ2-3	NA	TGTGCCAGAAGAACGAATACGCAGTATTTT	CARRTNTQYF
14	TRBV9	NA	TRBJ1-6	NA	TGTGCCAGCAGCGCCAAAAAGATGGTGTCACCCCTCCACTTT	CASSAKKMVSPLHF
13	TRBV6-1	once	TRBJ1-3	NA	TGTGCCAGCAGTGAAGTAGGGCGAAACACCATATATTTT	CASSEVGRNTIYF
14	TRBV19	few	TRBJ2-5	NA	TGTGCCAGTAGAAGTTGGCAGGACCAAGAGACCCAGTACTTC	CASRSWQDQETQYF
13	TRBV7-8	medium-sized	TRBJ1-4	NA	TGTGCCAGCAGCTTAGATGAGGTTGAAAAACTGTTTTTT	CASSLDEVEKLFF
16	TRBV4-1	NA	TRBJ2-1	NA	TGCGCCAGCAGCCAAGATCGTGCGGGTACCTACAATGAGCAGTTCTTC	CASSQDRAGTYNEQFF
15	TRBV30	NA	TRBJ2-7	NA	TGTGCCTGGAGTGTTGAAACAGGACCCTCCTACGAGCAGTACTTC	CAWSVETGPSYEQYF
16	TRBV5-4	NA	TRBJ2-3	NA	TGTGCCAGCAGCGCTATATCGGCGCCTTTTACAGATACGCAGTATTTT	CASSAISAPFTDTQYF
14	TRBV9	NA	TRBJ1-1	TRBD1	TGTGCCAGCAGCGCTCATACAGGGGGTACTGAAGCTTTCTTT	CASSAHTGGTEAFF
14	TRBV6-9	NA	TRBJ1-1	NA	TGTGCCAGCAGTTACTCTGCTGCGAACACTGAAGCTTTCTTT	CASSYSAANTEAFF
15	TRBV28	NA	TRBJ1-5	NA	TGTGCCAGCAGTTTGGGGGGGAATAGCAATCAGCCCCAGCATTTT	CASSLGGNSNQPQHF
16	TRBV2	NA	TRBJ2-1	TRBD2	TGTGCCAGCAGTGAATCGAGCGGGGGGTACTACAATGAGCAGTTCTTC	CASSESSGGYYNEQFF
14	TRBV28	NA	TRBJ1-4	NA	TGTGCCAGCAGTTTATGGTCAAATGGGGAAAAACTGTTTTTT	CASSLWSNGEKLFF
12	TRBV30	NA	TRBJ1-2	NA	TGTGCCTGGAGCGACTCCCTATATGGCTACACCTTC	CAWSDSLYGYTF
15	TRBV5-1	NA	TRBJ1-3	TRBD1	TGCGCCAGCAGCTTGGATCAGGGGGGGACGAACACCATATATTTT	CASSLDQGGTNTIYF
16	TRBV9	NA	TRBJ2-5	TRBD1	TGTGCCAGCAGCCTCACAGGGGGAGTGTTATTGGAGACCCAGTACTTC	CASSLTGGVLLETQYF
12	TRBV25-1	NA	TRBJ1-2	NA	TGTGCCAGCAGTCAGGTTAACTATGGCTACACCTTC	CASSQVNYGYTF
14	TRBV10-1	NA	TRBJ1-2	NA	TGCGCCAGCAGTGAGTCCCAGGGGTACTATGGCTACACCTTC	CASSESQGYYGYTF
16	TRBV5-4	NA	TRBJ2-7	TRBD2	TGTGCCAGCAGTTTAGCTGCTAGCGGGGGGATTTACGAGCAGTACTTC	CASSLAASGGIYEQYF
16	TRBV19	NA	TRBJ1-3	TRBD1	TGTGCCAGTAGTATTGGGTTCGGACAGGGGGCACACACCATATATTTT	CASSIGFGQGAHTIYF
16	TRBV21-1	NA	TRBJ2-5	NA	TGTGCCAGCATACGCCAGCGGACAGAGGATAAAGAGACCCAGTACTTC	CASIRQRTEDKETQYF
18	TRBV27	NA	TRBJ2-7	TRBD1	TGTGCCAGCACCAACAGGGCGACAGGGGTTTGGTATCTGAACGAGCAGTACTTC	CASTNRATGVWYLNEQYF